Listed below are T cell receptor beta chains from one sample, sequenced in a study of blood T cells in healthy people across ages. TCRdb independently ran MiXCR on the 5' RACE reads; one entry per CDR3 protein. The sample holds over a million distinct CDR3 sequences, under 30% seen once. These same data were also listed under a study on T cells of mothers and their children.

Sequencing was done on a sample of blood. The receptors shown here come from a girl aged 2-10 years in good health. CDR3s include the opening cysteine and the closing phenylalanine or tryptophan. D genes are given only for firm matches. A row's size may be missing; if present it is once, few, many or a size class.

CTTRGSSGPVNQETQYF,TGTACCACCAGGGGTAGTAGCGGGCCGGTTAACCAAGAGACCCAGTACTTC,-,TRBJ2-5,TRBV10-3,-
CASSPDRPGANVLTF,TGTGCCAGCAGTCCTGACCGTCCTGGGGCCAACGTCCTGACTTTC,-,TRBJ2-6,TRBV12-3/TRBV12-4,-
CASSRRDPTDTQYF,TGTGCCAGCAGCCGCCGGGACCCCACAGATACGCAGTATTTT,-,TRBJ2-3,TRBV7-2,few
CASSQAVHEQFF,TGTGCCAGCAGTCAAGCCGTCCATGAGCAGTTCTTC,-,TRBJ2-1,TRBV11-2,-
CASTTRWGDNGYTF,TGTGCCAGCACCACGAGGTGGGGGGATAATGGCTACACCTTC,-,TRBJ1-2,TRBV7-2,-
CASSDQAGAEAFF,TGTGCCAGCAGCGACCAGGCGGGCGCTGAAGCTTTCTTT,-,TRBJ1-1,TRBV7-2,few
CASSPGLAGSGELFF,TGTGCCAGCAGTCCGGGTCTAGCGGGGTCCGGGGAGCTGTTTTTT,TRBD2,TRBJ2-2,TRBV7-3,-
CATAGLDEQFF,TGTGCCACCGCCGGACTAGATGAGCAGTTCTTC,TRBD2,TRBJ2-1,TRBV24-1,-
CASSQDPGQSYGYTF,TGTGCCAGCAGCCAAGACCCTGGACAGAGCTATGGCTACACCTTC,-,TRBJ1-2,TRBV3-1,-
CSATLGMTQYF,TGCAGTGCAACGTTAGGGATGACCCAGTACTTC,-,TRBJ2-5,TRBV20-1,-
CASRLETGGTEAFF,TGTGCCAGCAGATTGGAGACAGGGGGCACTGAAGCTTTCTTT,TRBD1,TRBJ1-1,TRBV7-2,-
CASGSFSGDHTDTQYF,TGTGCCAGCGGAAGCTTTAGCGGGGACCACACAGATACGCAGTATTTT,TRBD2,TRBJ2-3,TRBV6-1,-
CASSRGDRDAATQYF,TGTGCCAGCAGCCGCGGGGACAGGGATGCAGCTACGCAGTATTTT,TRBD1,TRBJ2-3,TRBV9,few
CSVGVTGGHLF,TGCAGCGTTGGGGTAACGGGGGGGCATCTCTTC,TRBD2,TRBJ2-5,TRBV29-1,-
CASSFETGVNEQFF,TGTGCCAGCAGCTTCGAGACAGGGGTCAATGAGCAGTTCTTC,TRBD1,TRBJ2-1,TRBV7-9,few
CASSRVRGTDEQYF,TGTGCCAGCAGCCGGGTTCGGGGTACCGACGAGCAGTACTTC,-,TRBJ2-7,TRBV7-2,-
CASSQQGVNEQFF,TGTGCCAGCAGTCAACAGGGGGTCAATGAGCAGTTCTTC,TRBD1,TRBJ2-1,TRBV25-1,few
CASSLGPQTLLEQYF,TGTGCCAGCAGCTTAGGGCCACAAACCCTCCTCGAGCAGTACTTC,-,TRBJ2-7,TRBV13,-
CASRSRGELFF,TGCGCCAGCAGATCCCGAGGAGAACTGTTTTTT,-,TRBJ1-4,TRBV4-1,few
CASSQVTGTMTPTQYF,TGTGCCAGCAGCCAAGTAACGGGCACTATGACGCCTACGCAGTATTTT,-,TRBJ2-3,TRBV4-2,-
CSASRAGSLQETQYF,TGCAGTGCTAGTCGAGCGGGATCCCTCCAAGAGACCCAGTACTTC,TRBD2,TRBJ2-5,TRBV20-1,-
CASSLASGGDTQYF,TGTGCCAGCAGCCTAGCGTCGGGGGGAGATACGCAGTATTTT,TRBD2,TRBJ2-3,TRBV12-3/TRBV12-4,-
CASSSSGGDNEQFF,TGTGCCAGCAGCTCTAGCGGGGGGGACAATGAGCAGTTCTTC,TRBD2,TRBJ2-1,TRBV13,few
CTSSQDPGQGGMNTEAFF,TGTACCAGCAGCCAAGACCCGGGACAGGGGGGGATGAACACTGAAGCTTTCTTT,TRBD1,TRBJ1-1,TRBV4-2,few